This note documents a single TCR beta chain sequence. Its antigen is still unknown. This CDR3 contains 15 residues. CDR1 is MNHEY, CDR2 SMNVEV, per germline (reference sequence). The V segment lost 5 bases and the J segment 8 bases; nucleotides outside the gene matches: 10. Terminally differentiated effector memory CD45RA+ cells were left out of the naive CD8 fraction, which was CD45RO-negative and positively selected for CCR7. The data were obtained in a study of shared clonotypes between healthy human individuals. General study results and limits: Memory subsets had estimated richness that was generally smaller than that of naive subsets.

Around 220 ng DNA, 25,000 to 30,000 T cell genomes, went into each sorted-subset replicate PCR. Measured with immunoSEQ multiplex PCR; TCRdb has only the in-frame clones, and not every one. This table holds 600,000 or so clones, 98% found once. The receptor comes from a man younger than 40 in good health. The chain has TRBV27 and TRBJ2-1, with 9 bases aligning to TRBD2. Input material: naive CD8+ T cells sorted from blood. The CDR3 DNA is TGTGCCAGCAGTCCCGGGCTAGCGGGATTCGATGAGCAGTTCTTC. This encodes CASSPGLAGFDEQFF.